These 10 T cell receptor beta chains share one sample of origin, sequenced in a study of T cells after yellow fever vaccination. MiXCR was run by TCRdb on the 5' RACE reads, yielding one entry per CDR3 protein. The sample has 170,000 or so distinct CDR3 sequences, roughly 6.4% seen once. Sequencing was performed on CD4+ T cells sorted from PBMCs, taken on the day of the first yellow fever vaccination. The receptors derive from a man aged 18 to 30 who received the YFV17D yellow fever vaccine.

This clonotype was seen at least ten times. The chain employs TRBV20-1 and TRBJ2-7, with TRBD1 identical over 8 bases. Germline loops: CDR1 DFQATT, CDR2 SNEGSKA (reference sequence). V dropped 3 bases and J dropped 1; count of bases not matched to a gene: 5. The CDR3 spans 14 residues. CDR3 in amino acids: CSASLQGVSYEQYF. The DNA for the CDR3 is TGCAGTGCTAGCCTACAGGGGGTATCCTACGAGCAGTACTTC.

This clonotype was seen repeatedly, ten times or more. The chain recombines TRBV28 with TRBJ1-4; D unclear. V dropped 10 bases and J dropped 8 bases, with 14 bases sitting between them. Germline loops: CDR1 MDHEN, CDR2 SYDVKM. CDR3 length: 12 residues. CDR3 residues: CATTQSIEKLFF. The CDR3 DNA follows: TGTGCCACGACCCAGTCTATCGAAAAACTGTTTTTT.

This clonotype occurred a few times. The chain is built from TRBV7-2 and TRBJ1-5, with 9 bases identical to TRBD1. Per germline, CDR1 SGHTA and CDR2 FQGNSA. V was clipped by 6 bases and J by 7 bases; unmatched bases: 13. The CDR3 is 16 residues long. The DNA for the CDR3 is TGTGCCAGCAGAGTCGGGACAGGGCGAGACGGCCAGCCCCAGCATTTT. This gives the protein CASRVGTGRDGQPQHF.

CDR3 coding DNA: TGCGCCAGCAGCTTGGACCCCCCCGGGACAGGGGGCGGCAATCAGCCCCAGCATTTT. The encoded protein is CASSLDPPGTGGGNQPQHF. This rearrangement joins TRBV5-1 to TRBJ1-5; 12 bases are shared with TRBD1. Trimming cost V 0 bases and J 2 bases; bases outside gene matches: 9. The CDR3 has 19 residues. Germline CDR1 SGHRS, CDR2 YFSETQ.

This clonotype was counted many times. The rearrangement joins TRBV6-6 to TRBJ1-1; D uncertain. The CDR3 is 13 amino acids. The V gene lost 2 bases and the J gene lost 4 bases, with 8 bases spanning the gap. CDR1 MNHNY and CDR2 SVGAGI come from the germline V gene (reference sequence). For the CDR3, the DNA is TGTGCCAGCAGTTACCCTGAAAGCACTGAAGCTTTCTTT. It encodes CASSYPESTEAFF.

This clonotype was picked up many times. The CDR3 spells CASSLIGHGYTF. CDR3 nucleotide sequence: TGTGCCAGCAGCTTGATTGGTCATGGCTACACCTTC. The chain is built from TRBV5-6 and TRBJ1-2; D is ambiguous. Per the germline V gene, CDR1 is SGHDT and CDR2 is YYEEEE. Trimming stripped 1 base from V and 6 bases from J, with 7 bases between. The CDR3 runs 12 residues. Using reference TRBV5-6 and TRBJ1-2 for the parts outside the CDR3, the full variable domain is DAGVTQSPTHLIKTRGQQVTLRCSPKSGHDTVSWYQQALGQGPQFIFQYYEEEERQRGNFPDRFSGHQFPNYSSELNVNALLLGDSALYLCASSLIGHGYTFGSGTRLTVV.

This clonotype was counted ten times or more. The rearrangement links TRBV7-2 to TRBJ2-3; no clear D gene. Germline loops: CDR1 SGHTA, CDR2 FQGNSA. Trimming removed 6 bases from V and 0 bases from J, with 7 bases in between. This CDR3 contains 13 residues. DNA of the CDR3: TGTGCCAGCAGGGGTCCTAGCACAGATACGCAGTATTTT. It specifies CASRGPSTDTQYF.

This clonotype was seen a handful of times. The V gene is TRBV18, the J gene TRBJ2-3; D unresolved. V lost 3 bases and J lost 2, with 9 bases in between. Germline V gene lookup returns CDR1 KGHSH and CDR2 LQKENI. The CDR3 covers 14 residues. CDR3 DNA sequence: TGTGCCAGCTCACCGCAGATACACACAGATACGCAGTATTTT. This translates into CASSPQIHTDTQYF.

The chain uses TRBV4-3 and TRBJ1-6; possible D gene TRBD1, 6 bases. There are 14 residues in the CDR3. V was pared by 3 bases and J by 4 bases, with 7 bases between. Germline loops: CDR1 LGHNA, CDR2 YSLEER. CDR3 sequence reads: CASSQDRYNSPLHF. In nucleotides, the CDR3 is TGCGCCAGCAGCCAGGACAGATATAATTCACCCCTCCACTTT.

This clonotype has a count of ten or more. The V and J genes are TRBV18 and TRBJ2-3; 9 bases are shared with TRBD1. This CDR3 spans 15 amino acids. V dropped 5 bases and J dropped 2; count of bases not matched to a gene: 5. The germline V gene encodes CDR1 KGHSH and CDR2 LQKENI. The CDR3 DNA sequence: TGTGCCAGCTCAGTGACAGGGGGATCCACAGATACGCAGTATTTT. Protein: CASSVTGGSTDTQYF.